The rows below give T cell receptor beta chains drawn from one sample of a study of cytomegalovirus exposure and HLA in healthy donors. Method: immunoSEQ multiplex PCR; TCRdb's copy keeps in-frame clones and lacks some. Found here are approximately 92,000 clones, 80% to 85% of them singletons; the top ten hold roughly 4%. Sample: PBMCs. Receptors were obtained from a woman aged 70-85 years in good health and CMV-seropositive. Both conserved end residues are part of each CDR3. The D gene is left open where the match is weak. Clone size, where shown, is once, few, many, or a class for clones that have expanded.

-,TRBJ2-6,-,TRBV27,TGTGCCAGCAGTTCACCGACACGGCCCCAGAGAGGGGCCAACGTCCTGACTTTC,CASSSPTRPQRGANVLTF
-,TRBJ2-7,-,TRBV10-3,TGTGCCATCAGTGGATGGACAGAGGTCTCCTACGAGCAGTACTTC,CAISGWTEVSYEQYF
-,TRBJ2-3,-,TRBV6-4,TGTGCCAGCAGGAACAGCGGAAAAAGCACAGATACGCAGTATTTT,CASRNSGKSTDTQYF
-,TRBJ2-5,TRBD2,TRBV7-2,TGTGCCAGCAGCCCTCGGTTCCCGGGACTAGCGGACCAAGAGACCCAGTACTTC,CASSPRFPGLADQETQYF
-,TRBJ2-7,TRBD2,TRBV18,TGTGCCAGCTCACCCCCGGGACTAGCCCACTACGAGCAGTACTTC,CASSPPGLAHYEQYF
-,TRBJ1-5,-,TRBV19,TGTGCCGCTGGCCCTCGCGGGGAGGGCAATCAGCCCCAGCATTTT,CAAGPRGEGNQPQHF
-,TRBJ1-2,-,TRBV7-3,TGTGCCAGCAGCTTAATGAGGGTTCGCGATGGCTACACCTTC,CASSLMRVRDGYTF
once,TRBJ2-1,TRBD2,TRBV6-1,TGTGCCAGCCTCATATGGGGACTAGAGACGAATGAGCAGTTCTTC,CASLIWGLETNEQFF
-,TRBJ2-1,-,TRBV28,TGTGCCAGCAGGACCGGGACACTCGGGAATGAGCAGTTCTTC,CASRTGTLGNEQFF
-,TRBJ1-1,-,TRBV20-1,TGCAGTGCTAGATCAGGGTCTTCTGCTTTCTTT,CSARSGSSAFF
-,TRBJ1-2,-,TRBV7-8,TGTGCCAGCAGCTTAGGTACGGTTGATGGCTACACCTTC,CASSLGTVDGYTF
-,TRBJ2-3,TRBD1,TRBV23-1,TGCGCCAGCAGGCCCCCGGGACAGGGCACAGATACGCAGTATTTT,CASRPPGQGTDTQYF
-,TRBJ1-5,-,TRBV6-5,TGTGCCAGCAGGCCACAGGGCTGGAATCAGCCCCAGCATTTT,CASRPQGWNQPQHF
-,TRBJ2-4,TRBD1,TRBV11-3,TGTGCCAGCAGCTCGCTGACAGGGTGGTTTGGGGAGCCAGAAAACATTCAGTACTTC,CASSSLTGWFGEPENIQYF
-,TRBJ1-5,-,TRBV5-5,TGTGCCAGCAGCCGGGGGGTGGACAATCAGCCCCAGCATTTT,CASSRGVDNQPQHF
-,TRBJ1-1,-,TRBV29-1,TGCAGCGTGGAGGACAGGAACACTGAAGCTTTCTTT,CSVEDRNTEAFF
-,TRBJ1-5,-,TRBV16,TGTGCCAGCAGCCCCCTTCGGCAGGGTAATCCTCAGCCCCAGCATTTT,CASSPLRQGNPQPQHF
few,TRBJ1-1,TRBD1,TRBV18,TGTGCCAGCTCACTTCAACCGGGACAGAAAAACACTGAAGCTTTCTTT,CASSLQPGQKNTEAFF
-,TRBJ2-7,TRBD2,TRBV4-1,TGCGCCAGCAGCCCCCTGGCGGGAGGGTACGAGCAGTACTTC,CASSPLAGGYEQYF
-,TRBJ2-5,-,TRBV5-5,TGTGCCAGCAGCTTGCGAACAGGGTGGGAGCAGTACTTC,CASSLRTGWEQYF
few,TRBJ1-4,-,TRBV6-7,TGTGCCAGCAGTTACGTTACAGGGTGGGAAAAACTGTTTTTT,CASSYVTGWEKLFF
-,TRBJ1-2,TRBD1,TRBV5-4,TGTGCCAGCAGCTTGGCCAGACAGGGAGTATATGGCTACACCTTC,CASSLARQGVYGYTF
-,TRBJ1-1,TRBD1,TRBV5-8,TGTGCCAGCAGCCAGGGACAGTTCTTACAGAACACTGAAGCTTTCTTT,CASSQGQFLQNTEAFF
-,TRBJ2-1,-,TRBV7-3,TGTGCCAGCAGCTTAAACAACCAACCAAATGAGCAGTTCTTC,CASSLNNQPNEQFF
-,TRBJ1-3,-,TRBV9,TGTGCCAGCAGCGTAGAGGAGTGGGGAAACACCATATATTTT,CASSVEEWGNTIYF
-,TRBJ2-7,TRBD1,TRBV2,TGTGCCACAGCCGGGACAGGGGTCGGCGAGCAGTACTTC,CATAGTGVGEQYF
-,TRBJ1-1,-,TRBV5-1,TGCGCCAGCAGCTGGACGGCGGGAGCCCGCACTGAAGCTTTCTTT,CASSWTAGARTEAFF
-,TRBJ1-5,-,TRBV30,TGTGCCTGGAGTCGACCCGGGACACTTAGCAATCAGCCCCAGCATTTT,CAWSRPGTLSNQPQHF
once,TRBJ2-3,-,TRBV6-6,TGTGCCACTTTGTTTACAGATACGCAGTATTTT,CATLFTDTQYF
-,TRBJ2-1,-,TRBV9,TGTGCCAGCAGCGTAGAAGGGACTCCCTACAATGAGCAGTTCTTC,CASSVEGTPYNEQFF
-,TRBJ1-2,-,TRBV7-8,TGTGCCAGCAGCTCCCGTCGGGCTTCGGATAGCGATGGCTACACCTTC,CASSSRRASDSDGYTF
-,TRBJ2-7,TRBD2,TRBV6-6,TGTGCCAGCAGTTACGGCGGGAGCTACGAGCAGTACTTC,CASSYGGSYEQYF
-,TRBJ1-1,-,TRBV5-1,TGCGCCAGCAGCTTGGTCGCGGGGGCCCGGACTGAAGCTTTCTTT,CASSLVAGARTEAFF
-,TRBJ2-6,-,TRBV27,TGTGCCAGCAGTCAAAGAGATTTCATCTCTGGGGCCAACGTCCTGACTTTC,CASSQRDFISGANVLTF
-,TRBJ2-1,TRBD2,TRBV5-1,TGCGCCAGCAGCTTGGGGGGACTAGCAATTGAGCAGTTCTTC,CASSLGGLAIEQFF
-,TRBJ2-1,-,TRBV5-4,TGTGCCAGCAGCTTGGGCGGGCAGGCGGCCTACAATGAGCAGTTCTTC,CASSLGGQAAYNEQFF
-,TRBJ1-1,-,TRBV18,TGTGCCAGCTCACCATTAGCCATGGGTCGACCCGGCACTGAAGCTTTCTTT,CASSPLAMGRPGTEAFF
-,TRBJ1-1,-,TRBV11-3,TGTGCCAGCAGCTCCCAAGGACTACCGAACACTGAAGCTTTCTTT,CASSSQGLPNTEAFF
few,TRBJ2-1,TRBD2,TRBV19,TGTGCCAGTAGTCCTCTATCTAGCGGGAGGATGGATGAGCAGTTCTTC,CASSPLSSGRMDEQFF
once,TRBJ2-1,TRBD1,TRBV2,TGTGCCAGCAGCCCTGACCGGGACAGGGGAGGCAATGAGCAGTTCTTC,CASSPDRDRGGNEQFF
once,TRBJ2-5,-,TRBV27,TGTGCCAGCAGTTTAGCCCTATTCGGGGGAGAGACCCAGTACTTC,CASSLALFGGETQYF
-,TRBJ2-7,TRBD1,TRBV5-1,TGCGCCAGCAGCCCGGGACAGGGGGACGAGCAGTACTTC,CASSPGQGDEQYF
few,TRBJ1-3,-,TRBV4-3,TGCGCCAGCAGCCAAGATTACGGTCAGGTGGGGGGAAAAGGTATTGGAAACACCATATATTTT,CASSQDYGQVGGKGIGNTIYF
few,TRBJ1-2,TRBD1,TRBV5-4,TGTGCCAGCAGCGCGGGACAGAACTATGGCTACACCTTC,CASSAGQNYGYTF